This T cell receptor beta chain is drawn from a study of shared clonotypes between healthy human individuals. Across the study: CD4 naive and CD4 memory each took three plates per donor, while CD8 naive took two and CD8 memory one.

The study, taken as a whole, reports: In a handful of donors, around 5% of naive CD4 clonotypes appeared in common. Generation probability values for non-shared clonotypes were lower than those for clonotypes shared by all four donors. Larger richness was generally estimated for naive than memory subsets.

After removal of 7 bases from V and 1 base from J, the junction contained 7 bases not matched to a gene. The germline V gene encodes CDR1 MDHEN and CDR2 SYDVKM. This CDR3 has 15 residues. The repertoire was sequenced with immunoSEQ multiplex PCR; TCRdb's copy has only in-frame clones and lacks some. The sample carries 1 million to 1.3 million clones, 70% to 80% recorded once. About this clone itself: Its antigen is unknown.

The clonotype comes from a man aged 18 to 35 in good health. Some clones in this sample may be carry-over from other donors' samples. The V call is TRBV28, the J call TRBJ2-7; TRBD2 matches 10 bases. Sequenced sample: memory CD4+ T cells from PBMCs. Indicated subset: CD45RA-negative fraction. The CDR3 spells CASTPGLANSYEQYF. The DNA of the CDR3 is TGTGCCAGCACCCCGGGACTAGCGAATTCCTACGAGCAGTACTTC.